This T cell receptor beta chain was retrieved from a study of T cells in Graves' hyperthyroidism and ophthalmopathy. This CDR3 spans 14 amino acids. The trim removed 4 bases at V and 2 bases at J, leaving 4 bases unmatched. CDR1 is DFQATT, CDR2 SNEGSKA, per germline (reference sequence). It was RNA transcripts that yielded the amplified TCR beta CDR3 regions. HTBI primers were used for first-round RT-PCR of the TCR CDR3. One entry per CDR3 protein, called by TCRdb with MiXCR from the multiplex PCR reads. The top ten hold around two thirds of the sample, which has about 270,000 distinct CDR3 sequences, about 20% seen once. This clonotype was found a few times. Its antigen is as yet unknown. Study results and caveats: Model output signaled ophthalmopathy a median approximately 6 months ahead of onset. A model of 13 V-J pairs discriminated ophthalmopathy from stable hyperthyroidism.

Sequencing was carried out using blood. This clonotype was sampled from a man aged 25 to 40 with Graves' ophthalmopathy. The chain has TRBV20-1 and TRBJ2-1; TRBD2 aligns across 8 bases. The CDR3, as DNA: TGCAGTGCTACTCTAGCGGGTCCCTACAATGAGCAGTTCTTC. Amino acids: CSATLAGPYNEQFF.